This T cell receptor (beta chain) was identified during a study of neurological immune-mediated disorders. With 10-nucleotide random UMIs included, cDNA was synthesized by 5'RACE. TCRdb analysed the 5' RACE reads with MiXCR anew, one entry per CDR3 protein. In the table there are roughly 18,000 distinct CDR3 sequences, approximately 14% of which are singletons. This clonotype was counted ten times or more. In germline, CDR1 is SNHLY, CDR2 FYNNEI. CDR3 size: 13 residues. V was pared by 7 bases and J by 4 bases, with 10 bases between. This receptor was identified in a woman between 55 and 75 years old with HTLV-1-associated myelopathy (HAM/TSP). The chain carries TRBV2 and TRBJ2-2, with D tentatively TRBD1 (6 bases). Sequenced sample: CD4+ T cells from blood. CDR3 DNA sequence: TGTGCCAGCACAGGGGCTGGCACCGGGGAGCTGTTTTTT. Protein: CASTGAGTGELFF.